This record looks at one T cell receptor beta chain sequence and its context. With V trimmed by 7 bases and J by 6 bases, 12 bases remained unmatched. This CDR3 comprises 14 residues. The V gene's germline CDR1 is SQVTM and CDR2 ANQGSEA. This sample stems from a study of cytomegalovirus exposure and HLA in healthy donors. Study information: Drawn from HLA-typed donors, approximately 86 million unique TCRs were held in an early data release.

The PCR ran on 60 Vbeta and 13 Jbeta primers. Profiling relied on immunoSEQ multiplex PCR, and the TCRdb table lists in-frame clones only, not all of them. The repertoire holds about 250,000 clones, 72% seen once, with roughly 2.4% in the top ten. The rearrangement joins TRBV29-1 to TRBJ2-7, with 10 bases aligning to TRBD1. The source of this sequence is a female donor in good health and CMV-seronegative. The sequencing sample was made of PBMCs. CDR3 nucleotides: TGCAGCGCGAGGGTCGTGGACAGGGGGGTCGAGCAGTACTTC. It yields the protein CSARVVDRGVEQYF.